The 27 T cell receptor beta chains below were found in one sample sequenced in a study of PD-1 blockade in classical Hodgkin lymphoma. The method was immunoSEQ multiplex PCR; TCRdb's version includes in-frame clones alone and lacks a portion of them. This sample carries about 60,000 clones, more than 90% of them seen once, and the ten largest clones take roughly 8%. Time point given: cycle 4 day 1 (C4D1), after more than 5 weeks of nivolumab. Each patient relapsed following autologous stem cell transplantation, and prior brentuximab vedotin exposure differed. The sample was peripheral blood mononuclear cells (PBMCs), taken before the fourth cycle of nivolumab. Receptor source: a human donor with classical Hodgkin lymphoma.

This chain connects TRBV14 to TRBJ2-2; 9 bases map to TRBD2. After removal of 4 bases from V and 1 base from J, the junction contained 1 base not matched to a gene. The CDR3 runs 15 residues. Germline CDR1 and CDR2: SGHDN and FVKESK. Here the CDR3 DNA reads TGTGCCAGCAGCCTACTAGCGGGGAACACCGGGGAGCTGTTTTTT. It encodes CASSLLAGNTGELFF.

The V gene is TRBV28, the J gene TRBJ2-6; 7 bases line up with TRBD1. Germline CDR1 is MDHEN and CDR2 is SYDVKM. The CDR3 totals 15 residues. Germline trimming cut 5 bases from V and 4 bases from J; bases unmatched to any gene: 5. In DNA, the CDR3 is TGTGCCAGCAGTGAAGACAGGGCCGGGGCCAACGTCCTGACTTTC. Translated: CASSEDRAGANVLTF.

CDR3 protein: CASSPQRAIDGYTF. CDR3 nucleotides: TGTGCCAGCTCACCCCAGAGGGCAATCGATGGCTACACCTTC. V usage is TRBV18 and J usage is TRBJ1-2; D gene unclear. V was shortened by 3 bases and J by 6 bases, with 14 bases between the two germline ends. The CDR3 extends over 14 amino acids. The V gene's germline CDR1 is KGHSH and CDR2 LQKENI.

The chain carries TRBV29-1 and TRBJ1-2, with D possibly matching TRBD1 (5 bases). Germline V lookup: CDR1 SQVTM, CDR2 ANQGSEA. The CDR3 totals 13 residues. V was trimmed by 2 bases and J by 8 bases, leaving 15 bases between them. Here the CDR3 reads CSVEPPGTPGYTF. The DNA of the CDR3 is TGCAGCGTTGAACCCCCGGGGACTCCGGGCTACACCTTC. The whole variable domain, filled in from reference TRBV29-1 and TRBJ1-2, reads SAVISQKPSRDICQRGTSLTIQCQVDSQVTMMFWYRQQPGQSLTLIATANQGSEATYESGFVIDKFPISRPNLTFSTLTVSNMSPEDSSIYLCSVEPPGTPGYTFGSGTRLTVV.

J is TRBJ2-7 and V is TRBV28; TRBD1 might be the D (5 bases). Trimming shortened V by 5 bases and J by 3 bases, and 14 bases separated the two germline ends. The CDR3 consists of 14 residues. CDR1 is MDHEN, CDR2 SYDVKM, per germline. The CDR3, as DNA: TGTGCCAGCAGTAATCAGGGTGGGCTCTACGAGCAGTACTTC. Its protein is CASSNQGGLYEQYF.

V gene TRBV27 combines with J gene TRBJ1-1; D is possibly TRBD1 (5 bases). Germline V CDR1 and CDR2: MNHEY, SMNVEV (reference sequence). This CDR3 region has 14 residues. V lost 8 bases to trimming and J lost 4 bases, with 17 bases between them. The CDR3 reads CASGTDGGSTEAFF. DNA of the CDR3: TGTGCCAGCGGGACGGATGGGGGTAGCACTGAAGCTTTCTTT.

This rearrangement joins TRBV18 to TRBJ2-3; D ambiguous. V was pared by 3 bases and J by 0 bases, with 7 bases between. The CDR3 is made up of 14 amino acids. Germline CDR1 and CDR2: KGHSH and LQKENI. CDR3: CASSPLGSTDTQYF. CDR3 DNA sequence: TGTGCCAGCTCACCGTTAGGTAGCACAGATACGCAGTATTTT.

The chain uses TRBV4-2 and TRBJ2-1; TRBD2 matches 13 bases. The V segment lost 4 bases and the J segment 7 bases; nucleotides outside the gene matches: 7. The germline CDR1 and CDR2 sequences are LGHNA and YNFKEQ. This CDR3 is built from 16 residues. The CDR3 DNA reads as TGTGCCAGCAGCCGGCCGGGACTAGCGGGGAGGAATGAGCAGTTCTTC. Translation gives CASSRPGLAGRNEQFF.

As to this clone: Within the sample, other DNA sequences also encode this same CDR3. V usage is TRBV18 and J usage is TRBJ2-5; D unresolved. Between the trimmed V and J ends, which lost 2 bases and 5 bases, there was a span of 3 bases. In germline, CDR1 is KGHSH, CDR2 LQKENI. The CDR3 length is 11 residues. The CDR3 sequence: CASSPGETQYF. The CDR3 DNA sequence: TGTGCCAGCTCACCAGGCGAGACCCAGTACTTC.

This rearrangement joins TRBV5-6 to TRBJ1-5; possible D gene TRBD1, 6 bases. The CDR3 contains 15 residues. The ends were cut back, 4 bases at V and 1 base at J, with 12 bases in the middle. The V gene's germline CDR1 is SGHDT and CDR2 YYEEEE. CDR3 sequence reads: CASSRRQGSNQPQHF. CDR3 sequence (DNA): TGTGCCAGCAGCCGGAGGCAGGGGAGCAATCAGCCCCAGCATTTT.

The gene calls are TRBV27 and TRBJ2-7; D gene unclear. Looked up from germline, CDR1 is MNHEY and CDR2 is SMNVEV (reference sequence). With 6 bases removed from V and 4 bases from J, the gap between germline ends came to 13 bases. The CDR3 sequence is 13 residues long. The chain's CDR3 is CASRLFDGYEQYF. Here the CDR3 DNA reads TGTGCCAGCAGACTGTTTGATGGGTACGAGCAGTACTTC.

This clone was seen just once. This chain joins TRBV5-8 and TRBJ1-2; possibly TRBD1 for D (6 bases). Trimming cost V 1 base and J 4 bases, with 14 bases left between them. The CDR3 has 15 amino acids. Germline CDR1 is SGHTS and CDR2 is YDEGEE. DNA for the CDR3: TGTGCCAGCAGCTTGCCCCACAGGGAAAGCTATGGCTACACCTTC. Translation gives CASSLPHRESYGYTF.

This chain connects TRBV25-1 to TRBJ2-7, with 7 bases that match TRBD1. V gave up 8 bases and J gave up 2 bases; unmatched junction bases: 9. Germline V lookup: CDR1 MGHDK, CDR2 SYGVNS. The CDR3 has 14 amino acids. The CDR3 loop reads CASQPQTGPYEQYF. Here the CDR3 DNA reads TGTGCCAGCCAACCCCAGACAGGGCCCTACGAGCAGTACTTC.

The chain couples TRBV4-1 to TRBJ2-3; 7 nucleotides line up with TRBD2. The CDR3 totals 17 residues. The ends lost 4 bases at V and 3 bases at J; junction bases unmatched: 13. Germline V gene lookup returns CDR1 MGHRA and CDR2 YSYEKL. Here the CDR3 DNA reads TGCGCCAGCAGCCGATCAAACTTAGCGGGTGTAACAGATACGCAGTATTTT. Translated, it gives CASSRSNLAGVTDTQYF.

CDR3 protein: CASSYGIPVQETQYF. CDR3 DNA sequence: TGTGCCAGCAGTTACGGGATCCCGGTCCAAGAGACCCAGTACTTC. J is TRBJ2-5 and V is TRBV6-6; D remains ambiguous. The V gene's germline CDR1 is MNHNY and CDR2 SVGAGI (reference sequence). This CDR3 is built from 15 residues. V lost 2 bases to trimming and J lost 1 base, with 11 bases between them.

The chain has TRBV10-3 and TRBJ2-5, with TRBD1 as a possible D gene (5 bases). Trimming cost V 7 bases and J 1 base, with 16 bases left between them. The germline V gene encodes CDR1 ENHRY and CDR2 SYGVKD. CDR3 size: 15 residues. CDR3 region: CAITSDQDSQETQYF. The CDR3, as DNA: TGTGCCATCACATCGGACCAAGACAGCCAAGAGACCCAGTACTTC.

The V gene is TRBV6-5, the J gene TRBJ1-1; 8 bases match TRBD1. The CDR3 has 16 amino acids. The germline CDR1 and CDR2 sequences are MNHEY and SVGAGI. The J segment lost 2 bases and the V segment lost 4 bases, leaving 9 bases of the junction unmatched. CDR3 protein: CASSFTSGQGNTEAFF. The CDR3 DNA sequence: TGTGCCAGCAGTTTTACCTCTGGACAGGGAAACACTGAAGCTTTCTTT.

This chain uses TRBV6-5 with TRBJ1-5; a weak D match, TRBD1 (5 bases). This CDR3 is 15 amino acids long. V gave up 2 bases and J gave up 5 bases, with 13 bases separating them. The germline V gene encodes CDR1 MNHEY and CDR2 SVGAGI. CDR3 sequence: CASSYGGGAYQPQHF. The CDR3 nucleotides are TGTGCCAGCAGTTACGGAGGCGGGGCCTATCAGCCCCAGCATTTT.

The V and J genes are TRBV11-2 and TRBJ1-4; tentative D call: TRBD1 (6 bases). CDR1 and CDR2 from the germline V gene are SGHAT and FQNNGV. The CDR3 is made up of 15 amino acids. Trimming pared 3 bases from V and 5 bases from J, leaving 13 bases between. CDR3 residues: CASSFSWQGNEKLFF. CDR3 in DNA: TGTGCCAGCAGCTTCTCATGGCAGGGGAATGAAAAACTGTTTTTT.

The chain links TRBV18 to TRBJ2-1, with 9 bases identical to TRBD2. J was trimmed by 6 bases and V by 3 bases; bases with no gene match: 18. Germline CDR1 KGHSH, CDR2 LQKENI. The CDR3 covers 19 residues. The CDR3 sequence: CASSPFESGRNLWGNEQFF. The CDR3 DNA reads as TGTGCCAGCTCACCTTTCGAGAGCGGGAGGAACTTATGGGGCAATGAGCAGTTCTTC.

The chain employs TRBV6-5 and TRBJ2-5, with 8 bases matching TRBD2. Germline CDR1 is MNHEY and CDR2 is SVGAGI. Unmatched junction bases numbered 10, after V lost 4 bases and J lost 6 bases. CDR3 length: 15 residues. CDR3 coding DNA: TGTGCCAGCAGTTTGGGTATATCGGGGGGGAAGACCCAGTACTTC. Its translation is CASSLGISGGKTQYF.

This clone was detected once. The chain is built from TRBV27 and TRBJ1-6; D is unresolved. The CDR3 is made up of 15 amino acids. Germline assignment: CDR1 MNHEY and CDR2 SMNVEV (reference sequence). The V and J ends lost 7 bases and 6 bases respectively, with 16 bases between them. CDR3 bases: TGTGCCAGCAATTTGGCAGCACGAACTAATTCACCCCTCCACTTT. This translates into CASNLAARTNSPLHF.

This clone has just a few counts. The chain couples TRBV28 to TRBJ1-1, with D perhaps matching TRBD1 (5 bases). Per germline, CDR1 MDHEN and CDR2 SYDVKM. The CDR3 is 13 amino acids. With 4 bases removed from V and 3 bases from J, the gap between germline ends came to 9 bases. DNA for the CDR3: TGTGCCAGCAGTTACCCAGGGTACACTGAAGCTTTCTTT. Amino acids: CASSYPGYTEAFF.

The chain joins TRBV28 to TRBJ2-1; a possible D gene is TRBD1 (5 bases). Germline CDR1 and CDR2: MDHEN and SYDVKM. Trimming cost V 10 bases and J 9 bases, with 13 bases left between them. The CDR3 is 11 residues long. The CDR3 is CAIMGLAEQFF. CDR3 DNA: TGTGCCATCATGGGGCTGGCTGAGCAGTTCTTC. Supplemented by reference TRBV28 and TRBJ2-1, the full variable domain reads DVKVTQSSRYLVKRTGEKVFLECVQDMDHENMFWYRQDPGLGLRLIYFSYDVKMKEKGDIPEGYSVSREKKERFSLILESASTNQTSMYLCAIMGLAEQFFGPGTRLTVL.

The CDR3 DNA follows: TGTGCCACGGACAGTAGCTCTGGGGCCAACGTCCTGACTTTC. It is translated as CATDSSSGANVLTF. This rearrangement joins TRBV6-1 to TRBJ2-6; tentative D call: TRBD1 (6 bases). V lost 10 bases and J 0 bases, leaving 10 bases between the germline ends. Per germline, CDR1 MNHNS and CDR2 SASEGT. The CDR3 loop spans 14 amino acids.

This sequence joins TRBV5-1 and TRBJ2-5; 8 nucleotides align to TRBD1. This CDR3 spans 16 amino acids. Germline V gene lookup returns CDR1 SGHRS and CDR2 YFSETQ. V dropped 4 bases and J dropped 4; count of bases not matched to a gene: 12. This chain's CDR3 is CASSIWGRGRGETQYF. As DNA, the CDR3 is TGCGCCAGCAGCATCTGGGGCAGGGGGCGCGGAGAGACCCAGTACTTC. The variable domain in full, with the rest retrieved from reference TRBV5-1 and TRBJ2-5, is KAGVTQTPRYLIKTRGQQVTLSCSPISGHRSVSWYQQTPGQGLQFLFEYFSETQRNKGNFPGRFSGRQFSNSRSEMNVSTLELGDSALYLCASSIWGRGRGETQYFGPGTRLLVL.

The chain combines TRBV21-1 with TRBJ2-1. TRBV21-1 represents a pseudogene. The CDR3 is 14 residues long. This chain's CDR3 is CASSTPSGADEQFF. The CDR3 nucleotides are TGTGCCAGCAGCACCCCTTCGGGGGCGGATGAGCAGTTCTTC.